Listed here are 17 T cell receptor beta chains from one sample, sequenced in a study of identical twins. From the 5' RACE reads, TCRdb called clonotypes with MiXCR, one entry per CDR3 protein. This sample has 500,000 to 700,000 distinct CDR3 sequences, with about 7% found just once. These data are also associated with another study on yellow fever vaccine responses in identical twins.

Sequenced material: PBMCs. Source of these receptors: a woman in her late teens or twenties in good health.

This clonotype was observed at least ten times. The V gene is TRBV14, the J gene TRBJ1-1, with D perhaps TRBD1 (6 bases). The CDR3 is 13 residues long. Trimming pared 2 bases from V and 6 bases from J, leaving 10 bases between. Germline-derived CDR1 and CDR2 are SGHDN and FVKESK. The DNA of the CDR3 is TGTGCCAGCAGCCAAAGGACAGTGGCTGAAGCTTTCTTT. Translated, it gives CASSQRTVAEAFF.

This clonotype was counted a few times. CDR3 sequence: CASSPRLAENSYEQYF. The CDR3 nucleotides read TGTGCCAGCAGCCCCCGACTAGCGGAGAACTCCTACGAGCAGTACTTC. The chain has TRBV7-8 and TRBJ2-7; 9 bases match TRBD2. The germline V gene has CDR1 SGHVS and CDR2 FQNEAQ. With V trimmed by 5 bases and J by 0 bases, 8 bases remained unmatched. CDR3 length: 16 residues.

This clonotype was found many times. The CDR3 loop reads CASLAGVGYEQYF. The CDR3 DNA reads as TGTGCCAGCCTAGCGGGAGTAGGCTACGAGCAGTACTTC. This chain joins TRBV2 and TRBJ2-7; 10 nucleotides agree with TRBD2. CDR1 is SNHLY and CDR2 is FYNNEI in the germline V gene. The V gene end was trimmed by 8 bases and the J gene end by 3 bases; junction bases not matched to a gene: 4. The CDR3 spans 13 residues.

This clonotype was found a few times. The junction and the germline gene differ at one end; a read error may be behind it. The chain links TRBV6-5 to TRBJ2-5; D gene ambiguous. Germline V CDR1 and CDR2: MNHEY, SVGAGI. The CDR3 is 13 residues long. CDR3 nucleotide sequence: TGTGCCAGCGGTTACGGGTACCAAGAGACCCAGTACTTC. Protein: CASGYGYQETQYF.

J is TRBJ2-7 and V is TRBV12-3 or TRBV12-4; D gene ambiguous. The V end lost 6 bases, the J end lost 4 bases, and 13 bases lay between the germline ends. This CDR3 comprises 13 residues. For the CDR3, the DNA is TGTGCCAGCAGCAAACTCTACACGTACGAGCAGTACTTC. As protein: CASSKLYTYEQYF.

There are a few counts of this clonotype. The junction departs from germline at one end; a sequencing error may be responsible. The chain has TRBV27 and TRBJ2-6; maybe TRBD2 (6 bases). Germline V CDR1 and CDR2: MNHEY, SMNVEV (reference sequence). The CDR3 runs to 15 residues. CDR3 protein: CASSPLGTGANVLTF. In DNA form, the CDR3 reads TGTGCCAGCAGTCCTCTGGGGACTGGGGCCAACGTCCTGACTTTT. The full variable domain, rest sourced from reference TRBV27 and TRBJ2-6, is EAQVTQNPRYLITVTGKKLTVTCSQNMNHEYMSWYRQDPGLGLRQIYYSMNVEVTDKGDVPEGYKVSRKEKRNFPLILESPSPNQTSLYFCASSPLGTGANVLTFGAGSRLTVL.

The table lists this clonotype with a few counts. The chain employs TRBV12-3 or TRBV12-4 and TRBJ2-3, with D uncertain. The CDR3 contains 14 residues. Trimming cost V 2 bases and J 4 bases, with 10 bases left between them. The CDR3 bases are TGTGCCAGCAGTTTACTCCTTTGGGCAGATACGCAGTATTTT. Its protein is CASSLLLWADTQYF.

The chain joins TRBV20-1 to TRBJ2-7; a weak D match, TRBD2 (7 bases). The CDR3 length is 18 residues. V lost 3 bases and J 0 bases, leaving 24 bases between the germline ends. The germline V gene has CDR1 DFQATT and CDR2 SNEGSKA (reference sequence). CDR3 region: CSASFRGPSGPSSYEQYF. For the CDR3, the DNA is TGCAGTGCTAGTTTTCGGGGGCCTAGCGGACCTAGCTCCTACGAGCAGTACTTC.

The chain recombines TRBV28 with TRBJ2-1; 10 bases line up with TRBD2. With V trimmed by 3 bases and J by 4 bases, 3 bases remained unmatched. Per the germline V gene, CDR1 is MDHEN and CDR2 is SYDVKM. The CDR3 sequence is 15 residues long. In DNA form, the CDR3 reads TGTGCCAGCAGTTTCGGGACTAGCGAGTACAATGAGCAGTTCTTC. Translated: CASSFGTSEYNEQFF.

This clonotype has ten or more counts. CDR3 bases: TGTGCCAGCAGTTACCTCAGGGGAGACAATGAGCAGTTCTTC. Amino acid sequence: CASSYLRGDNEQFF. The chain links TRBV12-3 or TRBV12-4 to TRBJ2-1, with D maybe TRBD1 (6 bases). V shed 4 bases and J shed 5 bases, with 12 bases lying between them. The CDR3 has 14 amino acids.

The table lists this clonotype with a few counts. The chain is built from TRBV6-1 and TRBJ1-2, with D possibly TRBD1 on 6 matching bases. The CDR3 length is 14 residues. Looked up from germline, CDR1 is MNHNS and CDR2 is SASEGT. V was pared by 0 bases and J by 4 bases, with 9 bases between. The CDR3 loop is CASSEAGTFYGYTF. CDR3 DNA: TGTGCCAGCAGTGAAGCAGGGACATTCTATGGCTACACCTTC.

The chain combines TRBV29-1 with TRBJ2-2, with D possibly being TRBD1 (6 bases). The CDR3 spans 13 residues. V dropped 0 bases and J dropped 6 bases, with 8 bases sitting between them. The germline V gene has CDR1 SQVTM and CDR2 ANQGSEA. DNA of the CDR3: TGCAGCGTTGAAGATGGGGGCGCCGGGGAGCTGTTTTTT. This sequence encodes CSVEDGGAGELFF.

This chain uses TRBV20-1 with TRBJ2-1; D gene uncertain. V lost 1 base and J lost 10, with 8 bases in between. The CDR3 consists of 11 residues. Looked up from germline, CDR1 is DFQATT and CDR2 is SNEGSKA (reference sequence). Here the CDR3 DNA reads TGCAGTGCTAGAGGGGGTAGAGAGCAGTTCTTC. Translating it yields CSARGGREQFF.

This clonotype was counted only a few times. V usage is TRBV24-1 and J usage is TRBJ2-2; D is perhaps TRBD1 (6 bases). The CDR3 runs to 16 residues. Per germline, CDR1 KGHDR and CDR2 SFDVKD. Trimming shortened V by 1 base and J by 4 bases, and 12 bases separated the two germline ends. CDR3: CATSDFGTGSTGELFF. The CDR3, as DNA: TGTGCCACCAGTGATTTCGGCACAGGGTCCACCGGGGAGCTGTTTTTT.

This clonotype was recorded many times. The rearrangement joins TRBV10-3 to TRBJ2-3; 13 bases map to TRBD2. Trimming at V came to 7 bases and at J to 5 bases, leaving 9 bases not matched to a gene. The CDR3 runs 16 residues. CDR1 is ENHRY, CDR2 SYGVKD, per germline. The CDR3 is CAIKRGTSGDIDTQYF. The CDR3 DNA follows: TGTGCCATCAAAAGAGGGACTAGCGGGGACATAGATACGCAGTATTTT.

This clonotype was detected a few times. The chain couples TRBV20-1 to TRBJ2-3; D unclear. The CDR3 spans 14 residues. Germline assignment: CDR1 DFQATT and CDR2 SNEGSKA (reference sequence). Trimming cost V 3 bases and J 4 bases, with 14 bases left between them. The CDR3 nucleotides are TGCAGTGCTAGGGGATACGCCCGTGCAGATACGCAGTATTTT. Amino acid sequence: CSARGYARADTQYF.

This clonotype came up many times. This chain connects TRBV18 to TRBJ2-7, with TRBD1 matching 8 bases. V dropped 4 bases and J dropped 2; count of bases not matched to a gene: 7. CDR3 length: 15 residues. Germline-derived CDR1 and CDR2 are KGHSH and LQKENI. For the CDR3, the DNA is TGTGCCAGCTCACAGGGACAGGCTGAAACCTACGAGCAGTACTTC. Its protein is CASSQGQAETYEQYF.